This TCR beta chain was sequenced during a study of blood T cell repertoires in COVID-19. Study information: Whether acute or convalescent, the COVID-19 samples came from the United States, Italy and Spain.

This clone came up a few times. TCRdb's table, derived via immunoSEQ multiplex PCR, lists solely in-frame clones and lacks some. This sample has 110,000 to 150,000 clones, with 65% to 80% found just once. The CDR3 spans 14 residues. Germline values: CDR1 SGDLS, CDR2 YYNGEE. With 3 bases clipped from V and 7 bases from J, the junction kept 6 bases outside the gene matches. J is TRBJ2-2 and V is TRBV9; 7 bases match TRBD1. The sample comprised peripheral blood. The source is a man aged 60 to 69 with acute or convalescent COVID-19. The chain's CDR3 is CASSAQGMIGELFF. In DNA, the CDR3 is TGTGCCAGCAGCGCACAGGGGATGATCGGGGAGCTGTTTTTT.